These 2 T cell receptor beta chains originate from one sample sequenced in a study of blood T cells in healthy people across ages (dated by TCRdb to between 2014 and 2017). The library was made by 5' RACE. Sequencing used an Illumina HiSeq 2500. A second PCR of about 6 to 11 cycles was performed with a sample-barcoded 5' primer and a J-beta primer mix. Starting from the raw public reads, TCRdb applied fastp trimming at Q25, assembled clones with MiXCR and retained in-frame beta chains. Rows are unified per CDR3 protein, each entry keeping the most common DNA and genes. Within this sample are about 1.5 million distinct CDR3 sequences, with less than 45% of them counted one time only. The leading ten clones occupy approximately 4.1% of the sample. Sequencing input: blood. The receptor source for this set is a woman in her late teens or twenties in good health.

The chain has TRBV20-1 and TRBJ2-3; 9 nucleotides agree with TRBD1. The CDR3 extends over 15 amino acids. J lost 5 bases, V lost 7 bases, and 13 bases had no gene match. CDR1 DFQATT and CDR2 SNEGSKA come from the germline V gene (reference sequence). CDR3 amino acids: CSGTRDREVGDTQYF. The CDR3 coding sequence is TGCAGTGGTACCCGGGACAGGGAAGTTGGAGATACGCAGTATTTT.

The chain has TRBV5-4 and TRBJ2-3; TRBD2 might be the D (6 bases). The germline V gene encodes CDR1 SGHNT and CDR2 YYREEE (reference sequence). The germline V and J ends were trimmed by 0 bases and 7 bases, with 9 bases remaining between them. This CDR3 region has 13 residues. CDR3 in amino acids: CASSLVGLHTQYF. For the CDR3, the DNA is TGTGCCAGCAGCTTGGTGGGACTCCATACGCAGTATTTT.